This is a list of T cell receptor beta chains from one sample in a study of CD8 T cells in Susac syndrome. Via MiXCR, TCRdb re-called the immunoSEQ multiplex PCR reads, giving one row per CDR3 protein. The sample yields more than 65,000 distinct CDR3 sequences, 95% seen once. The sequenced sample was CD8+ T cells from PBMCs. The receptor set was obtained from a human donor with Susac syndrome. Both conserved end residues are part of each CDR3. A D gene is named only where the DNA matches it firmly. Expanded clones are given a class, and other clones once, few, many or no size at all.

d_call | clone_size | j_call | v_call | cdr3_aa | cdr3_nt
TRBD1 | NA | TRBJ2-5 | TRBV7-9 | CASSSPTGGETQYF | TGTGCCAGCAGCTCCCCGACAGGGGGAGAGACCCAGTACTTC
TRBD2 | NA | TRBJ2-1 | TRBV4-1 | CASSQALAGGPGQFF | TGCGCCAGCAGCCAAGCCCTAGCGGGAGGGCCAGGGCAGTTCTTC
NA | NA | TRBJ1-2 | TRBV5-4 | CASSSGGSDYGYTF | TGTGCCAGCAGCTCTGGGGGGTCGGACTATGGCTACACCTTC
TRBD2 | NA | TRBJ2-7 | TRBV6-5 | CASSYGLAGGEQYF | TGTGCCAGCAGTTACGGGCTAGCGGGAGGCGAGCAGTACTTC
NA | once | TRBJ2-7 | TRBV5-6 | CASSSGAGIEQYF | TGTGCCAGCAGCTCCGGGGCGGGGATCGAGCAGTACTTC
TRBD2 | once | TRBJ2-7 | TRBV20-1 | CSARPLAGVYEQYF | TGCAGTGCTAGGCCACTAGCGGGAGTCTACGAGCAGTACTTC
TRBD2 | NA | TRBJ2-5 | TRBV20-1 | CSARNLGLAGVKGETQYF | TGCAGTGCTAGGAATCTGGGACTAGCGGGAGTTAAAGGAGAGACCCAGTACTTC
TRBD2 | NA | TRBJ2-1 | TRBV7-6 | CASSPGVSGTRMTYNEQFF | TGTGCCAGCAGCCCAGGGGTTAGCGGGACACGTATGACCTACAATGAGCAGTTCTTC
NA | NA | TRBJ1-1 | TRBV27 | CASSLDPGVTEAFF | TGTGCCAGCAGCCTGGATCCCGGGGTCACTGAAGCTTTCTTT
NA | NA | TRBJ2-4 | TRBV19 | CASSIGNIQPKNIQYF | TGTGCCAGTAGTATAGGTAATATCCAACCCAAAAACATTCAGTACTTC
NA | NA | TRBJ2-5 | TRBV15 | CATARRYKEETQYF | TGTGCCACCGCACGGAGGTACAAAGAAGAGACCCAGTACTTC
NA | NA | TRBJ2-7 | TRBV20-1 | CSARQESYEQYF | TGCAGTGCACGACAGGAATCGTACGAGCAGTACTTC
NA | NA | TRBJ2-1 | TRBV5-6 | CASSPQWNEQFF | TGTGCCAGCAGCCCCCAGTGGAATGAGCAGTTCTTC
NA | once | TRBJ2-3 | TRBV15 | CATAGSTDTQYF | TGTGCCACCGCAGGGAGCACAGATACGCAGTATTTT
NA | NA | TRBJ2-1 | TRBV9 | CASSRTESSYNEQFF | TGTGCCAGCTCCCGAACAGAAAGCTCCTACAATGAGCAGTTCTTC
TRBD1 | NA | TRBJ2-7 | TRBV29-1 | CSVPGQPNSYEQYF | TGCAGCGTTCCGGGACAGCCGAATTCCTACGAGCAGTACTTC
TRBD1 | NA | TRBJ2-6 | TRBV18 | CASSPGQHNVLTF | TGTGCCAGCTCACCGGGACAGCACAACGTCCTGACTTTC
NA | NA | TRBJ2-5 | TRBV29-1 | CSVEGFQETQYF | TGCAGCGTTGAAGGCTTCCAAGAGACCCAGTACTTC
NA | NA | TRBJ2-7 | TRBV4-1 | CASSQDGDEQYF | TGCGCCAGCAGCCAAGATGGGGACGAGCAGTACTTC
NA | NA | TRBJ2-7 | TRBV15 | CATSDGLSSYEQYF | TGTGCCACCAGCGACGGACTGAGTTCCTACGAGCAGTACTTC
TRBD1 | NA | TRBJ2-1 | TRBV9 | CASSSPGQGVLNEQFF | TGTGCCAGCAGCTCACCGGGACAGGGGGTTTTAAATGAGCAGTTCTTC
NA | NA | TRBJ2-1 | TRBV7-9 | CASSLEGGGHNEQFF | TGTGCCAGCAGCTTAGAGGGTGGGGGTCACAATGAGCAGTTCTTC
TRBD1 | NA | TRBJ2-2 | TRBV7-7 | CASSSSTGSSGELFF | TGTGCTAGCAGCAGTTCGACAGGGTCGTCCGGGGAGCTGTTTTTT
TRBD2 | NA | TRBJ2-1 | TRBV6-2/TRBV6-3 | CASSRRALAGGDEQFF | TGTGCCAGCAGCCGACGCGCTCTAGCGGGAGGGGATGAGCAGTTCTTC
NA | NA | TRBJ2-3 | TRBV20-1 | CSARDLFEGTTPTDTQYF | TGCAGTGCTAGAGATCTCTTTGAGGGTACAACCCCCACAGATACGCAGTATTTT
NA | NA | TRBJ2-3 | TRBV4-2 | CASSLTATDTQYF | TGTGCCAGCAGCCTTACGGCTACAGATACGCAGTATTTT
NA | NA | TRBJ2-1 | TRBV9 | CASSEPFVGRNNEQFF | TGTGCCAGCAGCGAGCCGTTCGTGGGGAGGAACAATGAGCAGTTCTTC
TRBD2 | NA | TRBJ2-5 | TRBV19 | CASSILAGFQETQYF | TGTGCCAGTAGTATACTAGCGGGGTTCCAAGAGACCCAGTACTTC
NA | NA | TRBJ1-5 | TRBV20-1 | CSAQKVGDLSNQPQHF | TGCAGTGCTCAAAAGGTGGGCGATCTAAGCAATCAGCCCCAGCATTTT
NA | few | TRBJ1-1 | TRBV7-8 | CASSPTLVTEAFF | TGTGCCAGCAGCCCCACGTTGGTCACTGAAGCTTTCTTT
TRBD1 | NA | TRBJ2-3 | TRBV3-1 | CASSLQSSGTGADTQYF | TGTGCCAGCAGCCTACAAAGCTCCGGGACAGGGGCAGATACGCAGTATTTT
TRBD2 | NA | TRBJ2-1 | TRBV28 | CAQGGGINEQFF | TGTGCACAGGGCGGGGGGATCAATGAGCAGTTCTTC